The 12 T cell receptor beta chains below come from one sample, sequenced in a study of blood T cell repertoires in COVID-19. TCRdb keeps only in-frame clones here, not all; method: immunoSEQ multiplex PCR. The sample has 110,000 to 150,000 clones, around 86% seen once. The sample consisted of peripheral blood. Receptor source: a human donor in a cohort sampled during active COVID-19.

The chain combines TRBV5-6 with TRBJ2-1, with 11 positions matching TRBD1. The CDR3 runs 16 residues. J gave up 9 bases and V 3 bases, and 11 bases lay outside the gene matches. Per the germline V gene, CDR1 is SGHDT and CDR2 is YYEEEE. CDR3: CASSSRLRDRGSEQFF. CDR3 nucleotide sequence: TGTGCCAGCAGCTCACGACTCCGGGACAGGGGGAGTGAGCAGTTCTTC.

The chain joins TRBV5-1 to TRBJ1-2, with D hard to call. The V and J ends lost 6 bases and 8 bases respectively, with 20 bases between them. The CDR3 is made up of 14 amino acids. CDR1 SGHRS and CDR2 YFSETQ come from the germline V gene. This CDR3 is CASTPEPSQHGYTF. CDR3 DNA: TGCGCCAGCACCCCGGAGCCCTCGCAGCACGGCTACACCTTC.

This clone turned up a few times. CDR3 nucleotides: TGTGCCAGCAGTGTGGGGACAATGTCGGCCTCGTTTGGCTACACCTTC. Protein sequence: CASSVGTMSASFGYTF. The chain carries TRBV6-1 and TRBJ1-2, with D maybe TRBD1 (6 bases). The CDR3 consists of 16 residues. The V and J ends lost 4 bases and 7 bases respectively, with 22 bases between them. Germline lookup yields CDR1 MNHNS and CDR2 SASEGT.

V gene TRBV29-1 combines with J gene TRBJ2-2; D remains unclear. The CDR3 is 13 residues long. Deletions cut 5 bases from V and 7 bases from J, with 14 bases between. CDR1 is SQVTM, CDR2 ANQGSEA, per germline. The CDR3 is CSVKTDSLGELFF. In DNA, the CDR3 is TGCAGCGTTAAGACCGACTCCCTCGGGGAGCTGTTTTTT.

This clone showed up just a few times. The chain links TRBV20-1 to TRBJ2-1; a possible D gene is TRBD2 (5 bases). The CDR3 extends over 14 amino acids. The germline V and J ends were trimmed by 3 bases and 13 bases, with 22 bases remaining between them. In germline, CDR1 is DFQATT, CDR2 SNEGSKA (reference sequence). CDR3 region: CSASLAGDSVGQFF. In DNA form, the CDR3 reads TGCAGTGCTAGTCTAGCCGGAGACTCGGTTGGACAGTTCTTC.

J is TRBJ2-7 and V is TRBV2, with D possibly matching TRBD2 (5 bases). Germline V gene sequence: CDR1 SNHLY, CDR2 FYNNEI. This CDR3 spans 12 amino acids. V lost 7 bases and J lost 3, with 10 bases in between. The CDR3 loop is CASTRRNYEQYF. The CDR3 DNA reads TGTGCCAGCACCCGGAGGAACTACGAGCAGTACTTC.

The CDR3 reads CASSLFAGDLDEQFF. The CDR3 region has the DNA TGTGCCAGCAGCCTTTTCGCGGGAGATCTGGATGAGCAGTTCTTC. The V call is TRBV6-6, the J call TRBJ2-1; 7 bases match TRBD2. The CDR3 is made up of 15 amino acids. The germline V gene encodes CDR1 MNHNY and CDR2 SVGAGI (reference sequence). Germline trimming cut 6 bases from V and 8 bases from J; bases unmatched to any gene: 13.

A single count supports this clone. The V call is TRBV7-2, the J call TRBJ2-5; 15 bases align to TRBD2. V trimming: 5 bases; J trimming: 2 bases; junction bases outside the gene matches: 9. From germline, CDR1 is SGHTA and CDR2 FQGNSA. The CDR3 is made up of 18 amino acids. The chain's CDR3 is CASSTGLAGGTGQETQYF. In nucleotides, the CDR3 is TGTGCCAGCAGCACCGGACTAGCGGGAGGGACGGGGCAAGAGACCCAGTACTTC.

The rearrangement joins TRBV7-2 to TRBJ1-4; 8 bases agree with TRBD1. This CDR3 has 14 residues. V lost 10 bases to trimming and J lost 0 bases; unmatched junction nucleotides: 4. Per germline, CDR1 SGHTA and CDR2 FQGNSA. CDR3 nucleotide sequence: TGTGCCACCGGACAGGGTCCAACTAATGAAAAACTGTTTTTT. Translated: CATGQGPTNEKLFF.

The DNA of the CDR3 is TGCGCCAGCAGCCAAGAGATTGGGACAGGGTACTATAATTCACCCCTCCACTTT. As protein: CASSQEIGTGYYNSPLHF. This chain links TRBV4-3 with TRBJ1-6; 9 bases line up with TRBD1. The CDR3 consists of 18 residues. Germline CDR1 reads LGHNA; CDR2 reads YSLEER. After removal of 0 bases from V and 3 bases from J, the junction contained 6 bases not matched to a gene.

This clone has at least ten counts. The sample contains more than one DNA sequence encoding this CDR3. The V and J genes are TRBV29-1 and TRBJ2-7; 8 positions agree with TRBD1. Trimming took 3 bases from V and 4 from J; bases not matched to a gene: 5. The CDR3 is 13 residues long. Germline V gene lookup returns CDR1 SQVTM and CDR2 ANQGSEA. Here the CDR3 DNA reads TGCAGCGTTGAGGGGCAGGGGGCTTACGAGCAGTACTTC. Translation: CSVEGQGAYEQYF.

The V gene is TRBV29-1, the J gene TRBJ1-4; 8 nucleotides line up with TRBD1. Germline V gene data show CDR1 as SQVTM and CDR2 as ANQGSEA. Losses at the gene ends were 4 bases for V and 2 bases for J; bases not matched to a gene: 3. CDR3 length: 14 residues. The CDR3 loop is CSVARQGTNEKLFF. The CDR3 region has the DNA TGCAGCGTTGCCAGACAGGGGACTAATGAAAAACTGTTTTTT.